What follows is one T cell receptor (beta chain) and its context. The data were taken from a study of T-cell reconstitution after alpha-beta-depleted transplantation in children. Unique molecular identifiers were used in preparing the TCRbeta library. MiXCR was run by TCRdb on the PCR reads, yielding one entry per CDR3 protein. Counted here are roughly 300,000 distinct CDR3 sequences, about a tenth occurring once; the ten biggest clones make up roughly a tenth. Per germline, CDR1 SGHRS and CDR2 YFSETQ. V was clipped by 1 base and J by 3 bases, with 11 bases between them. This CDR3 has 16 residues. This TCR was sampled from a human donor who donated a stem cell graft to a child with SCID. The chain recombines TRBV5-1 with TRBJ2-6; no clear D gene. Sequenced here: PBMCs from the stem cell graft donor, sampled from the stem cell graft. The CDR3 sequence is CASSLNAAVGANVLTF. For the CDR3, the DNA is TGCGCCAGCAGCTTGAATGCTGCAGTTGGGGCCAACGTCCTGACTTTC.